Listed below are T cell receptor beta chains from one sample, sequenced in a study of cytomegalovirus exposure and HLA in healthy donors. Sequencing used immunoSEQ multiplex PCR; TCRdb keeps in-frame clones, though not all of them. The sample holds some 130,000 clones, almost 85% seen once. The sample consisted of PBMCs. All receptors derive from a man under 40 in good health and CMV-seropositive. CDR3s leave out the opening cysteine and the closing phenylalanine or tryptophan. Fields, in order: V gene, J gene, clone size, CDR3 protein. Size tells how often a clone was seen (once, few, many) or the class of an expanded clone, and some rows leave it out.

>TRBV6-5|TRBJ1-5|-
ASSAGLSNQPQH
>TRBV18|TRBJ2-1|-
ASSPRDLRDEQF
>TRBV7-2|TRBJ1-5|many
ASSSFTELNQPQH
>TRBV10-3|TRBJ2-7|-
AIRLELGYEQY
>TRBV10-1|TRBJ2-7|-
ASSARTSDEQY
>TRBV6-5|TRBJ2-7|-
ASSYRGQGSEQY
>TRBV7-3|TRBJ2-5|-
ASSWTRQETQY
>TRBV29-1|TRBJ1-2|-
SVVPGGNYGYT
>TRBV4-1|TRBJ2-7|-
ASSQAGTRGLYEQY
>TRBV13|TRBJ2-3|-
ASSLGGTTGTQY
>TRBV15|TRBJ2-5|once
ATSRQLTSAQETQY
>TRBV10-3|TRBJ1-2|-
AISEGAGGYT
>TRBV10-3|TRBJ1-2|-
AIQSNQGGYT
>TRBV6-6|TRBJ1-3|-
ASRLQGFGNTIY
>TRBV29-1|TRBJ2-1|-
SVDVSYNEQF
>TRBV30|TRBJ1-1|-
AWAREANTEAF
>TRBV10-1|TRBJ1-2|-
ASSLDSNYGYT
>TRBV5-1|TRBJ2-2|-
ASSSTGGRELF
>TRBV2|TRBJ2-3|-
ASNALAGSTDTQY
>TRBV5-4|TRBJ1-4|-
ASSTGTDEKLF
>TRBV25-1|TRBJ2-7|few
ASSDYGTSIYEQY
>TRBV9|TRBJ2-7|-
ASSVGVSSYEQY
>TRBV29-1|TRBJ1-2|-
SVERGGDYGYT
>TRBV2|TRBJ2-1|-
ASRAQRSALYNEQF
>TRBV5-1|TRBJ2-2|-
ASSPTTPTGELF
>TRBV9|TRBJ2-2|-
ASSVATGDTGELF
>TRBV19|TRBJ2-5|-
ASSSQGYQETQY
>TRBV7-5|TRBJ2-2|-
VWGGDGTGELF
>TRBV27|TRBJ1-2|-
ASSLKADYGYT
>TRBV7-6|TRBJ2-1|-
ASSWGGAGNEQF
>TRBV29-1|TRBJ2-7|-
SARTVSYEQY
>TRBV7-2|TRBJ2-7|-
ASSRAPGQGSYEQY
>TRBV2|TRBJ2-5|-
ASTERQGAKKTQY
>TRBV5-1|TRBJ1-2|-
ASSPGTGVYGYT
>TRBV9|TRBJ2-2|-
ASSSQNTGELF
>TRBV5-5|TRBJ2-2|-
ASSNQVNTGELF
>TRBV7-9|TRBJ1-2|-
ASSSDASGDRQH
>TRBV16|TRBJ1-2|few
ASSQSGGQFYGYT
>TRBV11-2|TRBJ1-6|-
ASSLQAPYNSPLH
>TRBV18|TRBJ2-7|-
ASSEGTSGSYEQY
>TRBV7-3|TRBJ2-7|-
ASSLTPQDFHEQY
>TRBV5-1|TRBJ1-1|-
ASSPDRAMNTEAF
>TRBV2|TRBJ2-2|-
ASRGTGSGGELF
>TRBV7-9|TRBJ2-1|-
ASSEVRLAGPNEQF
>TRBV19|TRBJ2-7|-
ASSLTSGGRNEQY
>TRBV2|TRBJ1-2|few
ASTGTGPQGYT
>TRBV19|TRBJ1-2|-
ALGDRLYGYT